This T cell receptor (beta chain) was profiled in a study of regulatory and conventional T cells in RAG deficiency. Findings and caveats of the study: In Omenn syndrome, sorted "Tregs" may be peripherally activated cells. Omenn patients showed >85% Treg-Tconv overlap and shorter CDR3 lengths. RAG-deficient patients showed markedly lower Shannon entropy and higher Simpson indices than control T-cell subsets.

V was clipped by 5 bases and J by 1 base; unmatched bases: 7. The CDR3 has 17 residues. Germline loops: CDR1 SGHNT, CDR2 YYREEE (reference sequence). Concerning this clone itself: Its specificity is unknown.

Regulatory T cells were sorted from blood as CD4+ CD25-high CD127-low cells. Here immunoSEQ multiplex PCR was the method, and the copy in TCRdb shows in-frame clones only, minus some. The sample carries 9,400 or so clones, roughly 90% recorded once. The same sample was also studied in work on regulatory T cells. From that second work: The PCR used 52 TRBV and 13 TRBJ primers.

This chain connects TRBV5-4 to TRBJ2-6; 9 bases agree with TRBD1. The source is a human donor in good health. The sample comprised Tregs sorted from blood. The CDR3 DNA follows: TGTGCCAGCAGACTTACAGGGGGCGCGTCTGGGGCCAACGTCCTGACTTTC. Its translation: CASRLTGGASGANVLTF.